These 14 T cell receptor beta chains were sequenced from one sample in a study of shared clonotypes between healthy human individuals. Selected positively for CCR7 and CD45RO-negative, naive CD8 cells excluded terminally differentiated effector memory CD45RA+ cells. TCRdb's table, derived via immunoSEQ multiplex PCR, lists solely in-frame clones and lacks some. Of roughly 2.1 million clones listed, about 93% are singletons. Specimen: naive CD8+ T cells from PBMCs. The receptors were gathered from a man between 18 and 35 years old in good health. Some clones in this sample may be carry-over from other donors' samples.

This chain connects TRBV27 to TRBJ1-2; TRBD1 is a possible D gene (6 bases). Germline-derived CDR1 and CDR2 are MNHEY and SMNVEV (reference sequence). The CDR3 runs to 15 residues. The ends were cut back, 3 bases at V and 0 bases at J, with 11 bases in the middle. The CDR3 here is CASSLRGTSNYGYTF. In DNA form, the CDR3 reads TGTGCCAGCAGTTTGAGGGGGACCTCTAACTATGGCTACACCTTC.

The rearrangement links TRBV12-5 to TRBJ1-1; D is unresolved. The germline V gene encodes CDR1 LGHNT and CDR2 FRNRAP. Trimming removed 4 bases from V and 7 bases from J, with 19 bases in between. The CDR3 is made up of 15 amino acids. The CDR3 region has the DNA TGTGCTAGTGGTTCAACCTCTGTGACACCCGGTGAAGCTTTCTTT. Translation gives CASGSTSVTPGEAFF. The full variable domain, in which reference TRBV12-5 and TRBJ1-1 provide the parts outside the CDR3, is DARVTQTPRHKVTEMGQEVTMRCQPILGHNTVFWYRQTMMQGLELLAYFRNRAPLDDSGMPKDRFSAEMPDATLATLKIQPSEPRDSAVYFCASGSTSVTPGEAFFGQGTRLTVV.

J is TRBJ2-3 and V is TRBV11-2; perhaps TRBD1 as D (5 bases). The germline V and J ends were trimmed by 1 base and 4 bases, with 15 bases remaining between them. Per germline, CDR1 SGHAT and CDR2 FQNNGV. This CDR3 has 16 amino acids. In nucleotides, the CDR3 is TGTGCCAGCAGCTTAGGCGGCAGGGTCGGCCCAGATACGCAGTATTTT. It translates to CASSLGGRVGPDTQYF.

The chain couples TRBV6-6 to TRBJ2-5; D tentatively fits TRBD1 or TRBD2 (5 bases each). CDR3 length equals 16 residues. In germline, CDR1 is MNHNY, CDR2 SVGAGI (reference sequence). V was clipped by 2 bases and J by 0 bases, with 13 bases between them. CDR3 amino acids: CASSYPPGQDQETQYF. In DNA, the CDR3 is TGTGCCAGCAGTTACCCGCCGGGGCAGGACCAAGAGACCCAGTACTTC.

The rearrangement links TRBV29-1 to TRBJ2-7, with D unresolved. The V gene's germline CDR1 is SQVTM and CDR2 ANQGSEA. Trimming took off 2 bases at V and 4 bases at J, with 18 bases between the two ends. There are 15 residues in the CDR3. The chain's CDR3 is CSVELREVATYEQYF. The CDR3, as DNA: TGCAGCGTTGAACTTAGAGAGGTGGCCACGTACGAGCAGTACTTC.

Concerning this clone itself: The sample contains more than one DNA sequence encoding this CDR3. The chain combines TRBV9 with TRBJ2-7, with 7 bases aligning to TRBD2. The CDR3 runs to 14 residues. J lost 2 bases, V lost 3 bases, and 5 bases had no gene match. The germline V gene encodes CDR1 SGDLS and CDR2 YYNGEE. In DNA, the CDR3 is TGTGCCAGCAGCGCCGGGGGGAGGGCCTACGAGCAGTACTTC. It yields the protein CASSAGGRAYEQYF.

This chain joins TRBV19 and TRBJ2-1; possible D gene TRBD2, 6 bases. V lost 6 bases and J 0 bases, leaving 12 bases between the germline ends. CDR3 length: 15 residues. Looked up from germline, CDR1 is LNHDA and CDR2 is SQIVND (reference sequence). DNA for the CDR3: TGTGCCAGTAGGCAGACTAGGCCCTCCTACAATGAGCAGTTCTTC. It yields the protein CASRQTRPSYNEQFF.

The gene calls are TRBV9 and TRBJ2-3; the D gene could be TRBD1 or TRBD2 (6 bases each). The CDR3 has 18 amino acids. CDR1 is SGDLS, CDR2 YYNGEE, per germline. Trimming pared 0 bases from V and 3 bases from J, leaving 20 bases between. The CDR3 here is CASSVGGLRTVVTDTQYF. The CDR3 nucleotides are TGTGCCAGCAGCGTAGGGGGACTTAGGACAGTAGTTACAGATACGCAGTATTTT.

The chain carries TRBV23-1 and TRBJ2-6; 7 nucleotides agree with TRBD1. TRBV23-1 is marked as an open reading frame, function uncertain. The CDR3 is 17 residues long. The V gene end was trimmed by 9 bases and the J gene end by 0 bases; junction bases not matched to a gene: 11. The CDR3 bases are TGCGCCAGTCCACAAGGGACAGTGAGCTCTGGGGCCAACGTCCTGACTTTC. This sequence encodes CASPQGTVSSGANVLTF.

The chain links TRBV6-5 to TRBJ2-2; D is perhaps TRBD1 (6 bases). The V gene's germline CDR1 is MNHEY and CDR2 SVGAGI. Trimming stripped 6 bases from V and 8 bases from J, with 16 bases between. The CDR3 has 14 residues. CDR3 sequence (DNA): TGTGCCAGCAGCCAGGACAGTTCCCCGGGGGAGCTGTTTTTT. Translating it yields CASSQDSSPGELFF.

The rearrangement joins TRBV10-3 to TRBJ2-1; no firm D call. This CDR3 contains 12 residues. V lost 10 bases, J lost 4 bases, and 11 bases lay in between. Germline lookup yields CDR1 ENHRY and CDR2 SYGVKD. Here the CDR3 reads CATGQEYNEQFF. The CDR3 nucleotides are TGTGCCACTGGGCAAGAATACAATGAGCAGTTCTTC.

The DNA for the CDR3 is TGCGCCAGCAGCCCCCCAGTTCGACAGGGGGGGACGTACGAGCAGTACTTC. Translating it yields CASSPPVRQGGTYEQYF. The genes are TRBV4-1 and TRBJ2-7; 9 bases match TRBD1. The germline V gene has CDR1 MGHRA and CDR2 YSYEKL. The CDR3 sequence is 17 residues long. Trimming removed 4 bases from V and 4 bases from J; junction bases left unmatched: 14.

This chain uses TRBV5-1 with TRBJ1-2, with 8 bases matching TRBD1. Germline V gives CDR1 SGHRS, CDR2 YFSETQ. V was pared by 3 bases and J by 6 bases, with 13 bases of the junction left unmatched. The CDR3 length is 16 residues. The CDR3 sequence: CASSSSRDRIGDGYTF. CDR3 DNA sequence: TGCGCCAGCAGCTCGTCCCGGGACAGGATTGGGGATGGCTACACCTTC.

The chain joins TRBV7-2 to TRBJ2-7; D might be TRBD1 (5 bases). Per the germline V gene, CDR1 is SGHTA and CDR2 is FQGNSA. The CDR3 contains 12 residues. Between the trimmed V and J ends, which lost 5 bases and 3 bases, there was a span of 8 bases. CDR3 sequence reads: CASSVRVYEQYF. The CDR3 region has the DNA TGTGCCAGCAGCGTCAGGGTCTACGAGCAGTACTTC.